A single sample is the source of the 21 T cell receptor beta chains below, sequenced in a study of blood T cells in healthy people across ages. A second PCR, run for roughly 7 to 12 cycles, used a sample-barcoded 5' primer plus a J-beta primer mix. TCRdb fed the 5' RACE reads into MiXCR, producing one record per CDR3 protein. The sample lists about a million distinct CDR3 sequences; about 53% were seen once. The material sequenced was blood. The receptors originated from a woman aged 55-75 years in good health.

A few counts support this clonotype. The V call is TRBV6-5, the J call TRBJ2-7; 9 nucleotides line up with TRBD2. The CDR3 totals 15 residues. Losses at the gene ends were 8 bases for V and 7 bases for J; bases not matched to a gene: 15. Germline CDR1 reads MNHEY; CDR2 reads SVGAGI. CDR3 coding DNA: TGTGCCAGCGGGTACCCGGGACTAGCACAACGGGAGCAGTACTTC. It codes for CASGYPGLAQREQYF.

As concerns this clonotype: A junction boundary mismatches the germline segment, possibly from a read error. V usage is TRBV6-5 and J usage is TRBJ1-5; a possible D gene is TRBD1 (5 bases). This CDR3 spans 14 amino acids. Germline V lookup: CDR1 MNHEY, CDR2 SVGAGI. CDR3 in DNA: TGTGCCGGCAGTTACGGGGGTAGCAATCAGCCCCAGCATTTT. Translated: CAGSYGGSNQPQHF.

The CDR3: CASSARGPATNEKLFF. Written as DNA, the CDR3 is TGTGCCAGTAGTGCCAGGGGGCCCGCAACTAATGAAAAACTGTTTTTT. The chain is built from TRBV19 and TRBJ1-4, with TRBD1 identical over 8 bases. The CDR3 runs 16 residues. V lost 5 bases to trimming and J lost 0 bases; unmatched junction nucleotides: 5. Germline CDR1 LNHDA, CDR2 SQIVND (reference sequence).

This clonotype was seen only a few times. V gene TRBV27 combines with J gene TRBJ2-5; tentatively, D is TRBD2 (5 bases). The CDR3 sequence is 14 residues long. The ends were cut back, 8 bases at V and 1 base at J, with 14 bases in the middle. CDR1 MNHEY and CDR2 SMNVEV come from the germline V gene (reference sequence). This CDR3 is CASGRRRGQETQYF. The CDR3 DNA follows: TGTGCCAGCGGTCGGAGGAGAGGCCAAGAGACCCAGTACTTC.

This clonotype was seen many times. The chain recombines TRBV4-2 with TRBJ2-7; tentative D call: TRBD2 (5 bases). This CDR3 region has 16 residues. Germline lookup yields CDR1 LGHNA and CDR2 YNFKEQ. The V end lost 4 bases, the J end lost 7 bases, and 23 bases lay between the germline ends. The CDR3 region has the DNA TGTGCCAGCAGCCTCGAGCGCGGCAGCGGAGCTCGGGAGCAGTACTTC. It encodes CASSLERGSGAREQYF.

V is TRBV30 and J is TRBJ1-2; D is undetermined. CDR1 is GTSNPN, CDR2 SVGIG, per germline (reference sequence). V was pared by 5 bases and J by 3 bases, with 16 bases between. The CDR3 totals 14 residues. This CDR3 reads CAWAAAGRYYGYTF. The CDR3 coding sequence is TGTGCCTGGGCGGCGGCAGGCAGGTACTATGGCTACACCTTC.

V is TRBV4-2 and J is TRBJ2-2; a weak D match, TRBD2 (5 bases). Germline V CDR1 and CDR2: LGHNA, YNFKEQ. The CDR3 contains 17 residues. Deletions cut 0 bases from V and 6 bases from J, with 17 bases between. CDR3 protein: CASSQDKAGSYAGELFF. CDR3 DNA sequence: TGTGCCAGCAGCCAAGATAAGGCGGGTTCGTACGCCGGGGAGCTGTTTTTT.

As DNA, the CDR3 is TGTGCCAGCAGCTTGGGCCCAGGGAGCTCCTATAATTCACCCCTCCACTTT. It codes for CASSLGPGSSYNSPLHF. The V and J genes are TRBV5-6 and TRBJ1-6; D is possibly TRBD1 (5 bases). CDR3 size: 17 residues. V was pared by 0 bases and J by 0 bases, with 10 bases between. Germline V gene lookup returns CDR1 SGHDT and CDR2 YYEEEE.

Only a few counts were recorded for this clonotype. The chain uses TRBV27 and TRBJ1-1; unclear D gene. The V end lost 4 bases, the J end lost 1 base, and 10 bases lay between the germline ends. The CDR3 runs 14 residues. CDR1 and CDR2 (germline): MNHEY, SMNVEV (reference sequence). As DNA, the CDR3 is TGTGCCAGCAGTTGGACTGACTCGAACACTGAAGCTTTCTTT. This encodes CASSWTDSNTEAFF.

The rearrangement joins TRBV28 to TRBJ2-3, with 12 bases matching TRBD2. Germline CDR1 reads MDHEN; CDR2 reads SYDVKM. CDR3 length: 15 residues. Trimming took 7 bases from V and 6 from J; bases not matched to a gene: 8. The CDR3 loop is CASNAWTSGKDTQYF. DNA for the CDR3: TGTGCCAGCAATGCCTGGACTAGCGGGAAGGATACGCAGTATTTT. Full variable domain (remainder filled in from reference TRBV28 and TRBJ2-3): DVKVTQSSRYLVKRTGEKVFLECVQDMDHENMFWYRQDPGLGLRLIYFSYDVKMKEKGDIPEGYSVSREKKERFSLILESASTNQTSMYLCASNAWTSGKDTQYFGPGTRLTVL.

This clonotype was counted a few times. The CDR3 DNA reads TGCAGCGTTTTTTACCCCGGGACAGGGATGACAGATACGCAGTATTTT. Translated: CSVFYPGTGMTDTQYF. The V call is TRBV29-1, the J call TRBJ2-3; 9 nucleotides match TRBD1. With V trimmed by 5 bases and J by 3 bases, 12 bases remained unmatched. Germline V CDR1 and CDR2: SQVTM, ANQGSEA. The CDR3 has 16 amino acids.

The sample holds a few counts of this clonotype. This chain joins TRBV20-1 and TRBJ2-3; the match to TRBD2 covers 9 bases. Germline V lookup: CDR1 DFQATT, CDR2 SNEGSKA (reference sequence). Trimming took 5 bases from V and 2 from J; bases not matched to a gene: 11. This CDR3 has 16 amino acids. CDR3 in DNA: TGCAGTGCTCCAGAGTGCGCGGGAGGGCTCACAGATACGCAGTATTTT. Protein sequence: CSAPECAGGLTDTQYF.

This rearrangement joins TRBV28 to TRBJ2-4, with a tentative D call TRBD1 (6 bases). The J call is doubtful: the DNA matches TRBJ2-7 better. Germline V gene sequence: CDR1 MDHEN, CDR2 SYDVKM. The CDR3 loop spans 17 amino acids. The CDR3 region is CASRISGTTAYTYEQYF. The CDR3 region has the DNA TGTGCCAGCAGAATTTCCGGGACAACGGCGTATACCTACGAGCAGTACTTC.

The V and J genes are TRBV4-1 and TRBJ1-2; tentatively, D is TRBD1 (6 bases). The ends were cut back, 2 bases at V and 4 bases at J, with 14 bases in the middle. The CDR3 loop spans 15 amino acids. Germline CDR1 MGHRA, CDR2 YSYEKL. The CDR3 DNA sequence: TGCGCCAGCAGCCAATGGCCAGGGGCCTCCTATGGCTACACCTTC. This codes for CASSQWPGASYGYTF.

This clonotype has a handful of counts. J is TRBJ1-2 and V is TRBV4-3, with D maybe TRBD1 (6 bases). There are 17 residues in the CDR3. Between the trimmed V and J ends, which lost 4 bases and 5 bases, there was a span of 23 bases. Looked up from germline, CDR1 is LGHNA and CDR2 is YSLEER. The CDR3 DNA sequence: TGCGCCAGCAGCCCAGACGGGGGGGCGGGTCCTCGTTATGGCTACACCTTC. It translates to CASSPDGGAGPRYGYTF.

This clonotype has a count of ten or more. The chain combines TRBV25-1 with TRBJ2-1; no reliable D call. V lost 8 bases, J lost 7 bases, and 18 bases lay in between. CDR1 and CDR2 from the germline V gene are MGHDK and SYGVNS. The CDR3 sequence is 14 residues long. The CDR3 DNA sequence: TGTGCCAGCTCCAGGACGACCTCCCGGAATGAGCAGTTCTTC. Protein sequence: CASSRTTSRNEQFF.

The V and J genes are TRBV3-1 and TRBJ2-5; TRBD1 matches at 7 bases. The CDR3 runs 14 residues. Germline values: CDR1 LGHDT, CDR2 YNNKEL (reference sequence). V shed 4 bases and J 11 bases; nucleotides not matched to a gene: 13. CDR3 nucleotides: TGTGCCAGCAGCCCCAAGGGACAGTACAATGAGCAGTACTTC. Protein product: CASSPKGQYNEQYF.

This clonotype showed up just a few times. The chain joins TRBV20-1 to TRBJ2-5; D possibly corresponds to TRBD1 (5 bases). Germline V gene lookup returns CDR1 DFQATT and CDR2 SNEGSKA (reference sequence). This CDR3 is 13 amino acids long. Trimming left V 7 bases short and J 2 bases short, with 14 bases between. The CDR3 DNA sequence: TGCAGTGTCCCTAAGACAGAGCAAGAGACCCAGTACTTC. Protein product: CSVPKTEQETQYF.

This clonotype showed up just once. The CDR3 DNA sequence: TGCGCCAGTAACCACACAGGGGGCCTTGACTGCGAGCAGTACTTC. It codes for CASNHTGGLDCEQYF. The chain employs TRBV10-1 and TRBJ2-5; 9 bases are a match to TRBD1. The J call may be mistaken, given a closer DNA end match to TRBJ2-7. CDR1 and CDR2 from the germline V gene are WNHNN and SYGVQD (reference sequence). The CDR3 length is 15 residues.

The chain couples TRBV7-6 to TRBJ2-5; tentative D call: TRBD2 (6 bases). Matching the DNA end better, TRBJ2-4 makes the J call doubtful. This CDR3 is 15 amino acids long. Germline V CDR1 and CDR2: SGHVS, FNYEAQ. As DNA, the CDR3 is TGTGCCAGCAGCCAGATGACGTCTAGCGAAGACATTCAGTACTTC. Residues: CASSQMTSSEDIQYF.

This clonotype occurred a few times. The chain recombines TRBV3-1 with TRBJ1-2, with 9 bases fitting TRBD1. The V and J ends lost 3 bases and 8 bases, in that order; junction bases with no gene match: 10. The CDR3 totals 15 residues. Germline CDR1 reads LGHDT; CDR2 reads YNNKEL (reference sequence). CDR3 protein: CASSHPDRGGKGYTF. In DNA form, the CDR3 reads TGTGCCAGCAGCCATCCGGACAGGGGAGGGAAGGGCTACACCTTC.